The rows below give T cell receptor beta chains drawn from one sample of a study of long-term antiretroviral therapy in people with HIV. The protocol was immunoSEQ multiplex PCR, while the TCRdb copy is restricted to in-frame clones and leaves out a portion. Of around 38,000 clones in the sample, over 90% were seen once. The source material was unsorted PBMCs, sampled 9.2 years after starting antiretroviral therapy. The receptors derive from a young man with HIV. CDR3s include the opening cysteine and the closing phenylalanine or tryptophan. D genes are given only for firm matches. A row's size may be missing; if present it is once, few, many or a size class.

j_call: TRBJ1-3
d_call: NA
clone_size: NA
v_call: TRBV6-1
cdr3_aa: CASSDRASGNTIYF
cdr3_nt: TGTGCCAGCAGTGACAGGGCCTCTGGAAACACCATATATTTT

j_call: TRBJ2-2
d_call: NA
clone_size: few
v_call: TRBV6-1
cdr3_aa: CASSEGDTGELFF
cdr3_nt: TGTGCCAGCAGTGAAGGGGACACCGGGGAGCTGTTTTTT

j_call: TRBJ2-1
d_call: NA
clone_size: NA
v_call: TRBV5-1
cdr3_aa: CASSLEAVHYNEQFF
cdr3_nt: TGCGCCAGCAGCTTGGAGGCAGTACACTACAATGAGCAGTTCTTC

j_call: TRBJ2-3
d_call: TRBD2
clone_size: NA
v_call: TRBV9
cdr3_aa: CASSPGLRQYF
cdr3_nt: TGTGCCAGCAGTCCGGGACTAAGGCAGTATTTT

j_call: TRBJ2-3
d_call: TRBD2
clone_size: NA
v_call: TRBV6-4
cdr3_aa: CASSASGGSTDTQYF
cdr3_nt: TGTGCCAGCAGTGCGAGCGGGGGCAGCACAGATACGCAGTATTTT

j_call: TRBJ2-5
d_call: TRBD2
clone_size: NA
v_call: TRBV9
cdr3_aa: CASSPSGGARETQYF
cdr3_nt: TGTGCCAGCAGCCCCAGCGGGGGGGCCAGAGAGACCCAGTACTTC

j_call: TRBJ2-1
d_call: NA
clone_size: NA
v_call: TRBV5-1
cdr3_aa: CASSLGGANYNEQFF
cdr3_nt: TGCGCCAGCAGCTTGGGGGGGGCAAACTACAATGAGCAGTTCTTC

j_call: TRBJ2-3
d_call: TRBD1
clone_size: NA
v_call: TRBV6-1
cdr3_aa: CASLPGQIYDTQYF
cdr3_nt: TGTGCCAGCCTTCCGGGACAGATCTACGATACGCAGTATTTT

j_call: TRBJ1-1
d_call: NA
clone_size: NA
v_call: TRBV25-1
cdr3_aa: CASSDGVGVGSTEAFF
cdr3_nt: TGTGCCAGCAGTGATGGGGTAGGGGTCGGGAGCACTGAAGCTTTCTTT

j_call: TRBJ2-1
d_call: NA
clone_size: NA
v_call: TRBV6-6
cdr3_aa: CASSSSAGYNEQFF
cdr3_nt: TGTGCCAGCAGCTCCTCGGCGGGCTACAATGAGCAGTTCTTC

j_call: TRBJ2-1
d_call: TRBD1
clone_size: NA
v_call: TRBV5-6
cdr3_aa: CASKTGQVYNEQFF
cdr3_nt: TGTGCCAGCAAAACGGGACAGGTTTACAATGAGCAGTTCTTC

j_call: TRBJ1-1
d_call: NA
clone_size: NA
v_call: TRBV28
cdr3_aa: CASSFWSTNAEAFF
cdr3_nt: TGTGCCAGCAGTTTCTGGAGCACCAACGCTGAAGCTTTCTTT

j_call: TRBJ1-5
d_call: NA
clone_size: NA
v_call: TRBV6-5
cdr3_aa: CASRGTSSNQPQHF
cdr3_nt: TGTGCCAGCAGGGGGACATCAAGCAATCAGCCCCAGCATTTT

j_call: TRBJ2-3
d_call: NA
clone_size: NA
v_call: TRBV11-2
cdr3_aa: CASSLGVGGAYTQYF
cdr3_nt: TGTGCCAGCAGCTTAGGAGTTGGCGGGGCCTATACGCAGTATTTT

j_call: TRBJ2-2
d_call: NA
clone_size: NA
v_call: TRBV5-4
cdr3_aa: CASSPGRLYGTGELFF
cdr3_nt: TGTGCCAGCAGCCCAGGACGTTTGTACGGCACCGGGGAGCTGTTTTTT

j_call: TRBJ1-5
d_call: TRBD1
clone_size: NA
v_call: TRBV2
cdr3_aa: CASSQTGLGNQPQHF
cdr3_nt: TGTGCCAGCAGCCAGACAGGGCTCGGCAATCAGCCCCAGCATTTT

j_call: TRBJ1-2
d_call: TRBD1
clone_size: NA
v_call: TRBV28
cdr3_aa: CASSSGTGSGYTF
cdr3_nt: TGTGCCAGCAGTTCCGGGACAGGTAGCGGCTACACCTTC

j_call: TRBJ2-3
d_call: NA
clone_size: once
v_call: TRBV6-1
cdr3_aa: CASSEVADTQYF
cdr3_nt: TGTGCCAGCAGTGAAGTGGCAGATACGCAGTATTTT

j_call: TRBJ2-3
d_call: TRBD2
clone_size: NA
v_call: TRBV6-5
cdr3_aa: CASSPSGGGTDTQYF
cdr3_nt: TGTGCCAGCAGTCCGTCGGGGGGGGGCACAGATACGCAGTATTTT

j_call: TRBJ2-2
d_call: TRBD2
clone_size: NA
v_call: TRBV4-2
cdr3_aa: CASSQASSGGADGELFF
cdr3_nt: TGTGCCAGCAGCCAGGCGTCTAGCGGGGGGGCCGACGGGGAGCTGTTTTTT

j_call: TRBJ2-1
d_call: TRBD2
clone_size: once
v_call: TRBV19
cdr3_aa: CASSTTAGGSYNEQFF
cdr3_nt: TGTGCCAGTAGTACAACAGCGGGGGGGTCCTACAATGAGCAGTTCTTC

j_call: TRBJ1-1
d_call: NA
clone_size: NA
v_call: TRBV7-9
cdr3_aa: CASSYGYMNTEAFF
cdr3_nt: TGTGCCAGCAGCTACGGCTACATGAACACTGAAGCTTTCTTT

j_call: TRBJ1-6
d_call: NA
clone_size: NA
v_call: TRBV6-6
cdr3_aa: CASSYSDPRQSPLHF
cdr3_nt: TGTGCCAGCAGTTACTCAGACCCCCGCCAGTCACCCCTCCACTTT

j_call: TRBJ2-2
d_call: TRBD1
clone_size: once
v_call: TRBV5-4
cdr3_aa: CASSFSGTGPTGELFF
cdr3_nt: TGTGCCAGCAGCTTCTCCGGGACAGGGCCCACCGGGGAGCTGTTTTTT

j_call: TRBJ1-5
d_call: TRBD1
clone_size: NA
v_call: TRBV2
cdr3_aa: CASSGTGGNQPQHF
cdr3_nt: TGTGCCAGCAGTGGGACAGGCGGAAATCAGCCCCAGCATTTT

j_call: TRBJ1-5
d_call: NA
clone_size: NA
v_call: TRBV6-6
cdr3_aa: CASSRGSGNQPQHF
cdr3_nt: TGTGCCAGCAGTCGGGGCTCTGGCAATCAGCCCCAGCATTTT

j_call: TRBJ2-1
d_call: NA
clone_size: NA
v_call: TRBV5-1
cdr3_aa: CASSLESGVSEQFF
cdr3_nt: TGCGCCAGCAGCTTGGAATCGGGGGTTAGTGAGCAGTTCTTC

j_call: TRBJ1-5
d_call: TRBD1
clone_size: few
v_call: TRBV15
cdr3_aa: CATSRGGLRQGGSLSNQPQHF
cdr3_nt: TGTGCCACCAGCAGAGGTGGACTTCGACAGGGGGGGTCCTTGAGCAATCAGCCCCAGCATTTT

j_call: TRBJ1-5
d_call: NA
clone_size: NA
v_call: TRBV21-1
cdr3_aa: CASSKVSPSMISYQPQHF
cdr3_nt: TGTGCCAGCAGCAAAGTAAGCCCAAGCATGATATCATATCAGCCCCAGCATTTT

j_call: TRBJ1-4
d_call: TRBD1
clone_size: NA
v_call: TRBV19
cdr3_aa: CASSKTGNEKLFF
cdr3_nt: TGTGCCAGTAGTAAGACAGGGAATGAAAAACTGTTTTTT

j_call: TRBJ2-5
d_call: TRBD1
clone_size: few
v_call: TRBV2
cdr3_aa: CASSELLGDSYRQETQYF
cdr3_nt: TGTGCCAGCAGTGAGCTTTTAGGGGACAGCTACAGACAAGAGACCCAGTACTTC

j_call: TRBJ1-5
d_call: TRBD1
clone_size: NA
v_call: TRBV6-1
cdr3_aa: CASSDLGQPSGPQHF
cdr3_nt: TGTGCCAGCAGTGACCTGGGACAGCCTAGTGGGCCCCAGCATTTT

j_call: TRBJ2-5
d_call: TRBD1
clone_size: once
v_call: TRBV5-1
cdr3_aa: CASSPGQGASYQETQYF
cdr3_nt: TGCGCCAGCAGCCCAGGACAGGGCGCTTCGTACCAAGAGACCCAGTACTTC

j_call: TRBJ1-5
d_call: TRBD1
clone_size: NA
v_call: TRBV5-4
cdr3_aa: CASSPSTGGTQPQHF
cdr3_nt: TGTGCCAGCAGCCCATCGACAGGGGGAACTCAGCCCCAGCATTTT

j_call: TRBJ1-2
d_call: NA
clone_size: NA
v_call: TRBV11-2
cdr3_aa: CASSLGYGYTF
cdr3_nt: TGTGCCAGCAGCTTGGGGTATGGCTACACCTTC

j_call: TRBJ1-5
d_call: NA
clone_size: NA
v_call: TRBV19
cdr3_aa: CASSILPVSGNQPQHF
cdr3_nt: TGTGCCAGTAGTATACTCCCCGTGAGTGGTAATCAGCCCCAGCATTTT

j_call: TRBJ1-1
d_call: NA
clone_size: NA
v_call: TRBV4-1
cdr3_aa: CASSQDRRGAEAFF
cdr3_nt: TGCGCCAGCAGCCAAGACAGGCGTGGCGCTGAAGCTTTCTTT

j_call: TRBJ1-2
d_call: NA
clone_size: NA
v_call: TRBV9
cdr3_aa: CASSFSQLGYTF
cdr3_nt: TGTGCCAGCAGCTTCTCCCAACTTGGCTACACCTTC

j_call: TRBJ1-1
d_call: NA
clone_size: NA
v_call: TRBV6-5
cdr3_aa: CASIPSLNTEAFF
cdr3_nt: TGTGCCAGCATCCCTAGTTTGAACACTGAAGCTTTCTTT

j_call: TRBJ2-7
d_call: NA
clone_size: NA
v_call: TRBV6-5
cdr3_aa: CASSSRGSSYF
cdr3_nt: TGTGCCAGCAGTTCCCGTGGTAGCTCCTACTTC

j_call: TRBJ1-6
d_call: NA
clone_size: NA
v_call: TRBV28
cdr3_aa: CASSPTFRQPYNSPLHF
cdr3_nt: TGTGCCAGCAGTCCTACCTTCCGACAGCCTTATAATTCACCCCTCCACTTT

j_call: TRBJ1-2
d_call: NA
clone_size: NA
v_call: TRBV6-5
cdr3_aa: CASSYRNNYGYTF
cdr3_nt: TGTGCCAGCAGTTACAGAAATAACTATGGCTACACCTTC

j_call: TRBJ2-3
d_call: NA
clone_size: NA
v_call: TRBV15
cdr3_aa: CATSRVRGAPVRADTQYF
cdr3_nt: TGTGCCACCAGCAGAGTTCGGGGGGCGCCGGTGAGGGCAGATACGCAGTATTTT

j_call: TRBJ1-4
d_call: NA
clone_size: NA
v_call: TRBV5-1
cdr3_aa: CASSLGQGAEKLFF
cdr3_nt: TGCGCCAGCAGCTTGGGGCAGGGTGCGGAAAAACTGTTTTTT

j_call: TRBJ2-3
d_call: TRBD2
clone_size: NA
v_call: TRBV10-1
cdr3_aa: CASSGNPGTSVGTDTQYF
cdr3_nt: TGCGCCAGCAGTGGGAACCCCGGGACTAGCGTTGGCACAGATACGCAGTATTTT

j_call: TRBJ2-1
d_call: NA
clone_size: NA
v_call: TRBV11-3
cdr3_aa: CASSSDSLYNEQFF
cdr3_nt: TGTGCCAGCAGCTCGGACTCCCTCTACAATGAGCAGTTCTTC

j_call: TRBJ2-2
d_call: TRBD1
clone_size: NA
v_call: TRBV28
cdr3_aa: CASSSDRGSGELFF
cdr3_nt: TGTGCCAGCAGTTCGGACAGGGGGTCCGGGGAGCTGTTTTTT

j_call: TRBJ2-5
d_call: TRBD1
clone_size: NA
v_call: TRBV28
cdr3_aa: CASSLGTGNGQYF
cdr3_nt: TGTGCCAGCAGCCTTGGGACAGGGAACGGCCAGTACTTC

j_call: TRBJ1-1
d_call: NA
clone_size: NA
v_call: TRBV6-1
cdr3_aa: CASSEGAENTEAFF
cdr3_nt: TGTGCCAGCAGTGAAGGAGCGGAGAACACTGAAGCTTTCTTT

j_call: TRBJ2-7
d_call: TRBD2
clone_size: NA
v_call: TRBV4-2
cdr3_aa: CASSQHLSGGTYEQYF
cdr3_nt: TGTGCCAGCAGCCAACACCTGAGCGGGGGAACCTACGAGCAGTACTTC

j_call: TRBJ1-2
d_call: NA
clone_size: NA
v_call: TRBV4-1
cdr3_aa: CASSQVREVLYGYTF
cdr3_nt: TGCGCCAGCAGCCAAGTTAGGGAAGTGCTCTATGGCTACACCTTC

j_call: TRBJ1-6
d_call: NA
clone_size: NA
v_call: TRBV10-3
cdr3_aa: CAISEFGTENSPLHF
cdr3_nt: TGTGCCATCAGTGAGTTTGGGACGGAAAATTCACCCCTCCACTTT

j_call: TRBJ2-3
d_call: NA
clone_size: NA
v_call: TRBV10-2
cdr3_aa: CASSEFGDTQYF
cdr3_nt: TGCGCCAGCAGTGAGTTTGGAGATACGCAGTATTTT

j_call: TRBJ1-2
d_call: NA
clone_size: NA
v_call: TRBV10-3
cdr3_aa: CAISESGNTNYGYTF
cdr3_nt: TGTGCCATCAGTGAGTCTGGGAACACCAACTATGGCTACACCTTC

j_call: TRBJ1-6
d_call: NA
clone_size: NA
v_call: TRBV5-1
cdr3_aa: CASASDLGNSPLHF
cdr3_nt: TGCGCCAGCGCCAGCGATCTAGGTAATTCACCCCTCCACTTT